This passage covers 7 T cell receptor beta chains from one sample sequenced in a study of blood T cells in healthy people across ages. A sample-barcoded 5' primer and a J-beta primer mix were used in a second PCR of roughly 7 to 11 cycles. Via MiXCR, TCRdb re-called the 5' RACE reads, giving one row per CDR3 protein. The sample has just under 750,000 distinct CDR3 sequences, approximately 21% seen once. The sequenced sample was blood. The receptors here all came from a man between 65 and 85 years old in good health.

This clonotype was picked up a small number of times. DNA of the CDR3: TGCGCCAGCAGCCAAGTCTGGCGGGAGGTGAGCTCCTACAATGAGCAGTTCTTC. Amino acid sequence: CASSQVWREVSSYNEQFF. This sequence joins TRBV4-1 and TRBJ2-1; TRBD2 agrees at 8 bases. CDR3 length: 18 residues. In germline, CDR1 is MGHRA, CDR2 YSYEKL. V lost 1 base to trimming and J lost 0 bases; unmatched junction nucleotides: 8.

In its sample, this clonotype was seen a few times. The V and J genes are TRBV7-8 and TRBJ1-5, with D possibly being TRBD1 (5 bases). Germline CDR1 is SGHVS and CDR2 is FQNEAQ. V was pared by 1 base and J by 6 bases, with 13 bases between. This CDR3 has 15 residues. The CDR3 sequence: CASSLEVMGGQPQHF. DNA for the CDR3: TGTGCCAGCAGCTTAGAAGTAATGGGGGGTCAGCCCCAGCATTTT.

V is TRBV6-6 and J is TRBJ1-5; D gene unclear. CDR1 and CDR2 (germline): MNHNY, SVGAGI (reference sequence). The V end lost 4 bases, the J end lost 1 base, and 8 bases lay between the germline ends. The CDR3 has 14 residues. Written as DNA, the CDR3 is TGTGCCAGCAGTTCCGGACCCAGCAATCAGCCCCAGCATTTT. As protein: CASSSGPSNQPQHF.

This sequence joins TRBV6-1 and TRBJ1-5; 9 positions agree with TRBD1. Looked up from germline, CDR1 is MNHNS and CDR2 is SASEGT. The CDR3 covers 15 residues. J gave up 6 bases and V 2 bases, and 5 bases lay outside the gene matches. CDR3 region: CASSERTGDSQPQHF. As DNA, the CDR3 is TGTGCCAGCAGTGAAAGGACAGGGGACAGTCAGCCCCAGCATTTT.

This clonotype has just a few counts. This chain connects TRBV29-1 to TRBJ2-5, with D uncertain. The J call may be wrong; the DNA end is better matched by TRBJ2-7. Germline CDR1 is SQVTM and CDR2 is ANQGSEA. CDR3 size: 10 residues. CDR3 nucleotides: TGCAGCGTTAGCGACGCCGAGCAGTACTTC. Translated, it gives CSVSDAEQYF.

The J gene is TRBJ1-2, the V gene TRBV19; TRBD1 aligns across 7 bases. The CDR3 sequence is 16 residues long. Germline CDR1 is LNHDA and CDR2 is SQIVND (reference sequence). Unmatched junction bases numbered 11, after V lost 6 bases and J lost 1 base. CDR3 nucleotides: TGTGCCAGTAGCCCCTGGCCGGGACAGATTAACTATGGCTACACCTTC. It is translated as CASSPWPGQINYGYTF.

CDR3 amino acids: CASSLMQGYYEQYV. In DNA, the CDR3 is TGTGCCAGCAGCTTGATGCAGGGGTACTACGAGCAGTACGTC. The chain employs TRBV7-2 and TRBJ2-5; TRBD1 might be the D (6 bases). The J call is uncertain, as TRBJ2-7 better fits the DNA end. The CDR3 consists of 14 residues. The V gene's germline CDR1 is SGHTA and CDR2 FQGNSA.